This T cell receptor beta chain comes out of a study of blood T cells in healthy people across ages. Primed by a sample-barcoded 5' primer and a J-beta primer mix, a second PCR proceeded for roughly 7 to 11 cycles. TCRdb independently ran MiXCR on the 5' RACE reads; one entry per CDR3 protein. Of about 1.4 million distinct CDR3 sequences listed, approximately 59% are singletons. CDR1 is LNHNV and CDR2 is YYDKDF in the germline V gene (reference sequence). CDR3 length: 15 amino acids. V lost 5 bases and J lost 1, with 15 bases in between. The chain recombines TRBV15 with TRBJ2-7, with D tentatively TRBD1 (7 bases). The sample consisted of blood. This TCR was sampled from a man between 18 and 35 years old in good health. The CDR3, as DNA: TGTGCCACCAGCCCGAACAGGGGACTGTCCTACGAGCAGTACTTC. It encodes CATSPNRGLSYEQYF.